The entry below gives a single TCR beta chain sequence along with its context. The antigen remains undetermined. 5'RACE with constant-segment primers built TCRalpha and TCRbeta cDNA libraries with UMIs. Each CDR3 protein gets one entry after TCRdb re-called the 5' RACE reads with MiXCR. The sample consists of a few hundred thousand distinct CDR3 sequences, 25% to 30% of them appearing once. Trimming took 7 bases from V and 0 from J, leaving 14 bases between them. This CDR3 spans 15 amino acids. This sample stems from a study of T-cell memory formation after mild COVID-19. Study as a whole: The TCR clusters were mostly specific to one donor. General study findings and limits: Clones contracting over day 15 to 85 were CD4/CD8 balanced, with later expanders leaning CD4+. That cross-reactive memory joined was suggested by some responding clones appearing in pre-infection memory.

The chain uses TRBV12-3 or TRBV12-4 and TRBJ2-3; possibly TRBD2 for D (6 bases). The sequence was obtained from an adult woman who had mild COVID-19 (a few samples of this study predate the infection). Cell type and time point are not known. The sequencing sample was made of PBMCs or a T cell subset sorted from them (not recorded which). Here the CDR3 DNA reads TGTGCCAGCACCCTCGGCGGGACTAGCACAGATACGCAGTATTTT. It codes for CASTLGGTSTDTQYF.